This TCR beta chain was identified in a study of graft-versus-host responses after intestinal transplantation (dated by TCRdb to about 2021). About the study as a whole: The transplants that recipients received were multivisceral, liver-intestinal, or isolated intestinal. Every recipient was given anti-thymocyte globulin induction, then maintenance tacrolimus and steroids for around three years. Bulk TCR-beta CDR3 sequencing was used to track graft-versus-host and host-versus-graft alloreactive T cell clones in the graft, circulation and bone marrow after intestinal transplantation. Alloreactive clones were identified by sequencing pre-transplant mixed lymphocyte reaction products and comparing them with unstimulated pre-transplant donor and recipient T cells. A cohort of under 30 intestinal transplant recipients, including one retransplant, was enrolled, and 3 patients lacking pretransplant specimens were excluded. A peak of at least 4% donor T cells among recipient peripheral blood mononuclear cells was the definition used for donor T cell macrochimerism. Rather than being sequenced by the commercial service, samples from a few later patients were sequenced in-house on an Illumina MiSeq and processed with MiXCR.

What the time point label conveys for this sample: cells obtained before transplantation from donor or recipient. CD3+CD4+ and CD3+CD8+ populations were FACS-sorted from unstimulated pre-transplant donor and recipient cells taken from spleen or lymph nodes. Comments on this clone: Its antigen is still unknown. One base away there is no much larger clone; base qualities are not given.

What the study reported, not specific to this receptor: GvH clones were detected in recipient bone marrow, and some appeared earlier in ileal mucosa or blood, consistent with an intestinal mucosal origin. The relatively low number and heterogeneity of intestinal transplant patients limited the conclusions. High GvH to HvG T cell clonal ratios were observed in the allografts of patients with donor T cell macrochimerism. Early after transplant, peak levels of circulating GvH clones were found to be associated with declines in HvG clones.

The CDR3 holds 18 amino acids from the cysteine to the phenylalanine. Kept here is only the CDR3 DNA, which spans 54 bases and is read in frame from base 1. V is shortened by 6 bases, J by 2 bases, and the region joining them spans 20 bases. Sequences KGHSH (CDR1) and LQKENI (CDR2) are obtained from the germline V gene. Libraries were made using the immunoSEQ multiplex PCR assay. For most patients, genomic DNA was isolated with the Qiagen DNeasy Blood and Tissue Kit and sent frozen to Adaptive Biotechnologies for TCR sequencing. For most patients, genomic DNA was subjected to high-throughput TCR-beta CDR3 sequencing by Adaptive Biotechnologies. As for how the authors treated the data: TCR sequencing data were retrieved from Adaptive's ImmunoSEQ software for 15 to 20 patients, whereas a few other patients were processed with MiXCR and VDJtools. To correct CD4 versus CD8 sorting errors, any sequence found in both subsets at a frequency ratio below 5:1 was removed. CDR3 nucleotide sequences shared between donor and recipient were removed because the origin of such sequences could not be assigned. Alloreactive clones required at least 2-fold expansion over unstimulated cells and minimum CFSE-low frequency of 0.002% (template counts) or 0.001% (read counts). A clone was considered mappable if detected in the sequenced pre-transplant spleen, lymph node, or MLR CFSE-low populations of the donor or recipient. The cumulative frequency of alloreactive clones was calculated as a percentage of all sequences, weighted by copy number. Drawn from immuneACCESS, this table holds only the in-frame rearrangements with V and J called that TCRdb kept. Clones are partly lost; checked studies trace under half to an unresolved V gene and leave the rest unexplained. The V and J calls and clone size come from that table; D and trimming were worked out from the DNA. This sample lists tens of thousands of clones; about 89% were detected once. The ten largest clones add up to approximately 2.7% of the sample.

The V and J segments used are TRBV18 and TRBJ2-6, with TRBD2 tentatively as D gene (6 bases match). The specimen comprised unstimulated CD8+ T cells sorted from spleen or lymph node cells, sampled before intestinal transplant. The TCR comes from a human donor who received an intestinal transplant. At the DNA level, the sequence is TGTGCCAGCTCCTTCCCCGGGCGGGACGCGGCTGGGGCCAACGTCCTGACTTTC. Translation gives CASSFPGRDAAGANVLTF.